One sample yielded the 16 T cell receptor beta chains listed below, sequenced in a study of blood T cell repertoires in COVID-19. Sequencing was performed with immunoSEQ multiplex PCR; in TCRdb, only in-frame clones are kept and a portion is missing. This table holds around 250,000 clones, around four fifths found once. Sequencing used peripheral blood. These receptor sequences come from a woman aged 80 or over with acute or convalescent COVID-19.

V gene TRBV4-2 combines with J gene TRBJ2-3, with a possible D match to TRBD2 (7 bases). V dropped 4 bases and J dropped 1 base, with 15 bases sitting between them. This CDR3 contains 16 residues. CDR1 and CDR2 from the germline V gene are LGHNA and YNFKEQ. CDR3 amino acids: CASSRLGAGGTDTQYF. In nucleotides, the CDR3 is TGTGCCAGCAGCCGCCTGGGGGCGGGAGGCACAGATACGCAGTATTTT.

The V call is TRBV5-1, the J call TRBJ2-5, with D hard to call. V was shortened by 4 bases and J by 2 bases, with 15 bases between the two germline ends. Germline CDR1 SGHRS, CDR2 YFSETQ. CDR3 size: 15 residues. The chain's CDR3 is CASSPALQPQETQYF. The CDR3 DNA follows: TGCGCCAGCAGCCCTGCCCTACAGCCACAAGAGACCCAGTACTTC.

The CDR3 loop is CSAGWTVYDGYTF. In DNA form, the CDR3 reads TGCAGCGCCGGCTGGACAGTTTACGATGGCTACACCTTC. The gene calls are TRBV29-1 and TRBJ1-2; maybe TRBD1 (6 bases). The germline CDR1 and CDR2 sequences are SQVTM and ANQGSEA. This CDR3 has 13 amino acids. V gave up 7 bases and J gave up 6 bases, with 18 bases separating them.

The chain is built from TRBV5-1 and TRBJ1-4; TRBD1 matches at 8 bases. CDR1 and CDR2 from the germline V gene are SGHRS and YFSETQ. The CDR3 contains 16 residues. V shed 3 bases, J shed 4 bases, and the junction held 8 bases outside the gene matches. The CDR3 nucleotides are TGCGCCAGCAGCTCAGGACAGGGCGGGGGTAATGAAAAACTGTTTTTT. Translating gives CASSSGQGGGNEKLFF.

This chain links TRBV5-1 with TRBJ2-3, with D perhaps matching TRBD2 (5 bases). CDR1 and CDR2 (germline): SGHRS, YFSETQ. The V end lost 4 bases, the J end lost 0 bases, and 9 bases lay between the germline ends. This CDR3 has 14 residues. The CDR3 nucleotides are TGCGCCAGCAGCCGGGATCACAGCACAGATACGCAGTATTTT. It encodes CASSRDHSTDTQYF.

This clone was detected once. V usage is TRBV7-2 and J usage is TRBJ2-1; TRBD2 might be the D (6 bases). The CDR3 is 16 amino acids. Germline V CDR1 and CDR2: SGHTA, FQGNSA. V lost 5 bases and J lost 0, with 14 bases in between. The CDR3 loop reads CASSPISGYSYNEQFF. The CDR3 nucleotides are TGTGCCAGCAGCCCAATTAGCGGTTACTCCTACAATGAGCAGTTCTTC.

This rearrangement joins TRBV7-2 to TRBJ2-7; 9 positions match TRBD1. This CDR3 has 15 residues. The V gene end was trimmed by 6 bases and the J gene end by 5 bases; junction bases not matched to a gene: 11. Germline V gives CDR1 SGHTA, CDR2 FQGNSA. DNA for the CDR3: TGTGCCAGCAGATCCGGGACAGGGAGTCTCCACGAGCAGTACTTC. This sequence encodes CASRSGTGSLHEQYF. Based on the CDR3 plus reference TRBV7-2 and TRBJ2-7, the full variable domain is GAGVSQSPSNKVTEKGKDVELRCDPISGHTALYWYRQSLGQGLEFLIYFQGNSAPDKSGLPSDRFSAERTGGSVSTLTIQRTQQEDSAVYLCASRSGTGSLHEQYFGPGTRLTVT.

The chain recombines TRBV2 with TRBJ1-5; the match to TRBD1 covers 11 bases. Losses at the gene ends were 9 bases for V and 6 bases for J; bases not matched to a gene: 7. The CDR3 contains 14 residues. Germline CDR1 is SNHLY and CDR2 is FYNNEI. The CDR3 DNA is TGTGCCAGAGGAGGACAGGGGGCGACTCAGCCCCAGCATTTT. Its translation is CARGGQGATQPQHF.

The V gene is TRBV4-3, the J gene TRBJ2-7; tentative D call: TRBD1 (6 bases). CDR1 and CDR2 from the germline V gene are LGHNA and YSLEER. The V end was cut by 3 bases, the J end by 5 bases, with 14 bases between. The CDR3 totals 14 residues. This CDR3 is CASSQDRRYDEQYF. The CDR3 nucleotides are TGCGCCAGCAGCCAGGACAGAAGATACGACGAGCAGTACTTC.

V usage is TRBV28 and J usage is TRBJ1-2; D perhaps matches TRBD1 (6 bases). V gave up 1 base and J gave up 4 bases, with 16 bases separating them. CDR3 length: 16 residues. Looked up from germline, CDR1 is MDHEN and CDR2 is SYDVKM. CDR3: CASSLYDRDTSYGYTF. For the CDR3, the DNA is TGTGCCAGCAGTTTATATGACCGGGACACGTCCTATGGCTACACCTTC.

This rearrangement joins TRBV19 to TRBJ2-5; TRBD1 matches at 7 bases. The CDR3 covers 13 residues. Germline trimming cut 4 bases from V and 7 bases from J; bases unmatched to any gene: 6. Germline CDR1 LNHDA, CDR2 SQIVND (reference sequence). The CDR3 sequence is CASSKDRSGTQYF. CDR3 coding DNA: TGTGCCAGTAGTAAGGACAGGTCGGGGACCCAGTACTTC.

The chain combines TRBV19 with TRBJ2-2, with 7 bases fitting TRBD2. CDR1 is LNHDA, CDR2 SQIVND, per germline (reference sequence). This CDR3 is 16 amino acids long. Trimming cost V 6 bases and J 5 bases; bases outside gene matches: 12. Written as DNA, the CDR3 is TGTGCCAGTAGATTGTTAGGGCGGGGGAAAACCGGGGAGCTGTTTTTT. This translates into CASRLLGRGKTGELFF. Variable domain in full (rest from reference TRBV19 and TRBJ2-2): DGGITQSPKYLFRKEGQNVTLSCEQNLNHDAMYWYRQDPGQGLRLIYYSQIVNDFQKGDIAEGYSVSREKKESFPLTVTSAQKNPTAFYLCASRLLGRGKTGELFFGEGSRLTVL.

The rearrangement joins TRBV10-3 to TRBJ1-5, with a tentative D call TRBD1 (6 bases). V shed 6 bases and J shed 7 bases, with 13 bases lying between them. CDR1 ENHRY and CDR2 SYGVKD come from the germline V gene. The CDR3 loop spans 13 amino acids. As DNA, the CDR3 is TGTGCCATCAGAGGGGGGGAGGAGCAGCCCCAGCATTTT. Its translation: CAIRGGEEQPQHF.

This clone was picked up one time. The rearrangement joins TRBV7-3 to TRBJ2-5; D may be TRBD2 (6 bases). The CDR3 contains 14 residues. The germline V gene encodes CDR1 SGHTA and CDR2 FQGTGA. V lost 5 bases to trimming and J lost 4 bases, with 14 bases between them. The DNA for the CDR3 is TGTGCCAGCAGCGCAGCCGGGAGTCCAGAGACCCAGTACTTC. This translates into CASSAAGSPETQYF.

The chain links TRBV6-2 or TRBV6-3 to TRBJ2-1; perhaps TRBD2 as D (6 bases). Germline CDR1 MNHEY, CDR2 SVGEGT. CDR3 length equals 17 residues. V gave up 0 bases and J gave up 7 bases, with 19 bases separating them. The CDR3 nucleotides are TGTGCCAGCAGTTACTCGAAGTCGTCCGGGAGCTGGAATGAGCAGTTCTTC. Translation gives CASSYSKSSGSWNEQFF.

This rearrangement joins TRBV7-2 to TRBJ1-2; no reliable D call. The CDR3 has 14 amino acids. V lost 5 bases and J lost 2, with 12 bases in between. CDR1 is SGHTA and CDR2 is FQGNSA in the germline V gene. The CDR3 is CASSPYAGNYGYTF. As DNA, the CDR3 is TGTGCCAGCAGCCCTTATGCGGGGAACTATGGCTACACCTTC.